This TCR beta chain is from a study of cytomegalovirus exposure and HLA in healthy donors. Study-wide findings and caveats: In the analysis, some V segments, TRBV6-2 and TRBV6-3 included, were excluded as indistinguishable. In vitro data verified a few CMV-associated chains as specific for CMV antigens. Roughly even sequencing depth across donors was the assumption behind the presence/absence analyses.

Primers included in the PCR were 60 Vbeta and 13 Jbeta primers. As originally analysed: A later analysis counted 80 million or so unique TCR beta chains, around 10 million shared. The table came from immunoSEQ multiplex PCR; TCRdb's copy has only in-frame clones and leaves some out. D and trimming were read from the DNA, whereas the V and J calls and clone size are those reported in that table. The sample has 150,000 to 200,000 clones, 73% seen once; the top ten hold 5% to 6.5%. The CDR3 is made up of 17 amino acids. Germline lookup yields CDR1 LGHNA and CDR2 YNFKEQ. J was trimmed by 6 bases and V by 0 bases; bases with no gene match: 10. This clone was detected a few times. What it binds is not known.

Sequencing was carried out using PBMCs. The chain employs TRBV4-2 and TRBJ2-3; TRBD2 matches 9 bases. This sequence was found in a young woman in good health and CMV-seropositive. This chain's CDR3 is CASSQDPAGGPLDTQYF. CDR3 coding DNA: TGTGCCAGCAGCCAAGATCCAGCGGGGGGCCCGTTGGATACGCAGTATTTT.